In its sample, the clone carrying this T cell receptor beta chain was seen once. Its antigen is not known. The data derive from a study of cytomegalovirus exposure and HLA in healthy donors. General observations from the study: TCR beta sequences reportedly predicted the HLA-A and HLA-B alleles of most subjects accurately. TCR beta V segments were, for the most part, productive about 87% or about 30% of the time in an earlier analysis.

With 60 Vbeta and 13 Jbeta primers, the PCR was carried out. Sequenced by immunoSEQ multiplex PCR; TCRdb stores in-frame clones only, minus some. This sample has under 200,000 clones, with about 68% found just once. The ends were cut back, 4 bases at V and 0 bases at J, with 9 bases in the middle. Germline CDR1 reads MNHEY; CDR2 reads SMNVEV (reference sequence). The CDR3 contains 14 residues. Participants comprised healthy donors of bone marrow. While unrecorded immune exposures were likely, the donors were nominally healthy when sampled. The sequence was obtained from a young man in good health and CMV-seronegative. The chain has TRBV27 and TRBJ1-1, with D tentatively TRBD1 (5 bases). The sample comprised PBMCs. CDR3: CASSSGHLNTEAFF. The CDR3 DNA is TGTGCCAGCAGTTCAGGACACCTGAACACTGAAGCTTTCTTT.